Each of the 26 T cell receptor beta chains below was sequenced from the same sample in a study of blood T cell repertoires in COVID-19 (dated by TCRdb to between 2020 and 2021). The library was obtained by the immunoSEQ multiplex PCR assay. TCRdb retrieved this table from immuneACCESS and kept in-frame rearrangements only. Not all clones are present; in checked studies, unresolved V genes account for under half, and no reason is known for the remainder. In this sample the table shows under 30,000 clones, roughly nine tenths of which occur a single time. Approximately 10% of the sample is in the top ten clones. The sample was peripheral blood. These receptors were collected from a human donor in a cohort sampled during active COVID-19.

The chain combines TRBV28 with TRBJ1-5; D may be TRBD1 (6 bases). Germline CDR1 is MDHEN and CDR2 is SYDVKM. The CDR3 runs to 14 residues. V was shortened by 6 bases and J by 7 bases, with 16 bases between the two germline ends. This CDR3 is CASSRTAGFQPQHF. For the CDR3, the DNA is TGTGCCAGCAGCCGGACAGCCGGTTTCCAGCCCCAGCATTTT.

V and J are TRBV18 and TRBJ2-7; 7 positions agree with TRBD1. Germline V lookup: CDR1 KGHSH, CDR2 LQKENI. CDR3 size: 15 residues. Trimming took 3 bases from V and 0 from J; bases not matched to a gene: 5. CDR3 sequence: CASSPGQESSYEQYF. CDR3 coding DNA: TGTGCCAGCTCACCTGGACAGGAGAGCTCCTACGAGCAGTACTTC.

The chain has TRBV11-2 and TRBJ2-1, with TRBD2 matching 8 bases. From germline, CDR1 is SGHAT and CDR2 FQNNGV. CDR3 size: 16 residues. The J segment lost 4 bases and the V segment lost 1 base, leaving 6 bases of the junction unmatched. CDR3 region: CASSLGLRGVYNEQFF. In nucleotides, the CDR3 is TGTGCCAGCAGCTTAGGTTTGCGGGGGGTATACAATGAGCAGTTCTTC.

This sequence joins TRBV28 and TRBJ2-5; D is possibly TRBD1 (5 bases). Trimming stripped 4 bases from V and 7 bases from J, with 13 bases between. This CDR3 has 13 amino acids. The germline CDR1 and CDR2 sequences are MDHEN and SYDVKM. CDR3 DNA: TGTGCCAGCAGTTCCAAGGGGAAGGTGACCCAGTACTTC. Encoded protein: CASSSKGKVTQYF.

The rearrangement links TRBV6-5 to TRBJ1-3; 7 bases are a match to TRBD1. The V gene end was trimmed by 7 bases and the J gene end by 0 bases; junction bases not matched to a gene: 6. This CDR3 contains 15 residues. CDR1 is MNHEY, CDR2 SVGAGI, per germline. Here the CDR3 reads CASKEGAISGNTIYF. Here the CDR3 DNA reads TGTGCCAGCAAAGAGGGGGCGATCTCTGGAAACACCATATATTTT.

This chain connects TRBV7-6 to TRBJ2-3, with 9 bases fitting TRBD1. The CDR3 sequence is 16 residues long. V was pared by 4 bases and J by 4 bases, with 9 bases of the junction left unmatched. Germline V gives CDR1 SGHVS, CDR2 FNYEAQ. In DNA form, the CDR3 reads TGTGCCAGCAGCTCGAGACAGGGGGAAGTGGCAGATACGCAGTATTTT. Translated: CASSSRQGEVADTQYF.

The chain combines TRBV7-2 with TRBJ1-6, with TRBD1 identical over 10 bases. Germline V gives CDR1 SGHTA, CDR2 FQGNSA. This CDR3 has 16 residues. Trimming cost V 5 bases and J 7 bases; bases outside gene matches: 8. The chain's CDR3 is CASSIKGTGVNSPLHF. In DNA form, the CDR3 reads TGTGCCAGCAGCATCAAAGGGACAGGGGTGAATTCACCCCTCCACTTT.

The chain employs TRBV5-4 and TRBJ2-1, with 9 bases identical to TRBD2. Germline loops: CDR1 SGHNT, CDR2 YYREEE (reference sequence). Trimming took 3 bases from V and 5 from J; bases not matched to a gene: 6. The CDR3 length is 15 residues. CDR3 in DNA: TGTGCCAGCAGCTCGGGTAGCGGGGGCCACAATGAGCAGTTCTTC. Its translation: CASSSGSGGHNEQFF.

The chain recombines TRBV19 with TRBJ1-5; D may be TRBD1 (6 bases). Germline V CDR1 and CDR2: LNHDA, SQIVND (reference sequence). V gave up 5 bases and J gave up 0 bases, with 11 bases separating them. This CDR3 has 15 amino acids. CDR3: CASSSDSYSNQPQHF. CDR3 DNA: TGTGCCAGTAGTTCGGACAGTTATAGCAATCAGCCCCAGCATTTT. Drawing the rest from reference TRBV19 and TRBJ1-5, the complete variable domain is DGGITQSPKYLFRKEGQNVTLSCEQNLNHDAMYWYRQDPGQGLRLIYYSQIVNDFQKGDIAEGYSVSREKKESFPLTVTSAQKNPTAFYLCASSSDSYSNQPQHFGDGTRLSIL.

The V and J genes are TRBV7-2 and TRBJ1-5; D not resolved. Germline V gives CDR1 SGHTA, CDR2 FQGNSA. The V and J ends lost 2 bases and 2 bases respectively, with 4 bases between them. The CDR3 is made up of 13 amino acids. CDR3 in amino acids: CASSLRGNQPQHF. The CDR3 region has the DNA TGTGCCAGCAGCTTACGGGGCAATCAGCCCCAGCATTTT.

This clone was observed a handful of times. The V and J genes are TRBV6-5 and TRBJ1-6; TRBD1 agrees at 8 bases. CDR1 and CDR2 from the germline V gene are MNHEY and SVGAGI. CDR3 size: 16 residues. The trim removed 0 bases at V and 7 bases at J, leaving 5 bases unmatched. The CDR3, as DNA: TGTGCCAGCAGTTACTCGCTAAACAGGGGGAATTCACCCCTCCACTTT. It encodes CASSYSLNRGNSPLHF.

This chain uses TRBV28 with TRBJ1-2, with 7 positions matching TRBD1. Germline loops: CDR1 MDHEN, CDR2 SYDVKM. The CDR3 loop spans 16 amino acids. J was trimmed by 5 bases and V by 2 bases; bases with no gene match: 11. The CDR3 protein is CASSLDRARRAYGYTF. In nucleotides, the CDR3 is TGTGCCAGCAGTTTAGACAGGGCCCGACGAGCTTATGGCTACACCTTC.

This rearrangement joins TRBV18 to TRBJ2-2, with 12 nucleotides matching TRBD2. The ends lost 2 bases at V and 0 bases at J; junction bases unmatched: 4. Germline V gene sequence: CDR1 KGHSH, CDR2 LQKENI. The CDR3 has 18 residues. This chain's CDR3 is CASSPGLAGTANTGELFF. The CDR3 DNA sequence: TGTGCCAGCTCACCAGGACTAGCGGGAACTGCGAACACCGGGGAGCTGTTTTTT.

This chain connects TRBV6-5 to TRBJ1-2; D possibly corresponds to TRBD1 (6 bases). The germline V gene encodes CDR1 MNHEY and CDR2 SVGAGI. V was trimmed by 5 bases and J by 8 bases, leaving 15 bases between them. CDR3 length: 13 amino acids. The chain's CDR3 is CASSRGGARGYTF. CDR3 DNA: TGTGCCAGCAGTCGGGGGGGGGCTCGGGGCTACACCTTC.

V usage is TRBV9 and J usage is TRBJ1-5; 11 bases map to TRBD1. Per the germline V gene, CDR1 is SGDLS and CDR2 is YYNGEE. With 4 bases clipped from V and 4 bases from J, the junction kept 7 bases outside the gene matches. This CDR3 region has 16 residues. Written as DNA, the CDR3 is TGTGCCAGCAGCCCTGGGACAGGGGGGCTTAATCAGCCCCAGCATTTT. Translation gives CASSPGTGGLNQPQHF.

This clone was found once. The CDR3 DNA sequence: TGTGCCAGCAGCACTTACGAGCAGTACTTC. This gives the protein CASSTYEQYF. This chain joins TRBV5-8 and TRBJ2-7, with unresolved D. This CDR3 spans 10 amino acids. CDR1 is SGHTS, CDR2 YDEGEE, per germline. V lost 4 bases to trimming and J lost 4 bases, with 3 bases between them. Full variable domain (remainder filled in from reference TRBV5-8 and TRBJ2-7): EAGVTQSPTHLIKTRGQQATLRCSPISGHTSVYWYQQALGLGLQFLLWYDEGEERNRGNFPPRFSGRQFPNYSSELNVNALELEDSALYLCASSTYEQYFGPGTRLTVT.

J is TRBJ1-5 and V is TRBV6-5; 7 bases are a match to TRBD1. Germline CDR1 MNHEY, CDR2 SVGAGI. This CDR3 spans 13 amino acids. The trim removed 8 bases at V and 4 bases at J, leaving 5 bases unmatched. The CDR3 DNA follows: TGTGCCAGCTCGACAGGGCCTAATCAGCCCCAGCATTTT. Protein product: CASSTGPNQPQHF.

The chain is built from TRBV4-3 and TRBJ2-5; D is undetermined. The CDR3 totals 13 residues. The germline V gene encodes CDR1 LGHNA and CDR2 YSLEER. V lost 0 bases and J lost 4, with 6 bases in between. CDR3 in DNA: TGCGCCAGCAGCCAAGATAGGAGAGAGACCCAGTACTTC. Its translation: CASSQDRRETQYF.

The rearrangement uses TRBV27 and TRBJ2-1; tentatively, D is TRBD2 (6 bases). V gave up 9 bases and J gave up 2 bases, with 11 bases separating them. This CDR3 region has 13 residues. CDR1 is MNHEY, CDR2 SMNVEV, per germline (reference sequence). This chain's CDR3 is CARRDSPYNEQFF. The CDR3 DNA reads as TGTGCCAGACGGGACTCCCCCTACAATGAGCAGTTCTTC.

The chain couples TRBV3-1 (or the pseudogene TRBV3-2) to TRBJ1-3; D gene uncertain. CDR1 and CDR2 (germline): LGHDT, YNNKEL (reference sequence). Trimming took off 1 base at V and 2 bases at J, with 9 bases between the two ends. The CDR3 totals 15 residues. The CDR3 bases are TGTGCCAGCAGCCAAGGGGCCTCGGCTGGAAACACCATATATTTT. Protein: CASSQGASAGNTIYF.

The chain is built from TRBV4-3 and TRBJ2-2; TRBD2 matches 11 bases. The J segment lost 7 bases and the V segment lost 0 bases, leaving 4 bases of the junction unmatched. CDR3 length equals 16 residues. CDR1 LGHNA and CDR2 YSLEER come from the germline V gene. The CDR3 protein is CASSQDIAGGNGELFF. In DNA, the CDR3 is TGCGCCAGCAGCCAAGATATAGCGGGGGGGAACGGGGAGCTGTTTTTT.

The chain combines TRBV9 with TRBJ1-4; D is ambiguous. V was cut by 0 bases and J by 8 bases, with 14 bases left in between. This CDR3 has 15 residues. From germline, CDR1 is SGDLS and CDR2 YYNGEE. CDR3 bases: TGTGCCAGCAGCGTAGGGGAACGGTCGGGGGAAAAACTGTTTTTT. It is translated as CASSVGERSGEKLFF.

This chain uses TRBV3-1 (or the pseudogene TRBV3-2) with TRBJ2-5, with D maybe TRBD1 (5 bases). The germline V gene has CDR1 LGHDT and CDR2 YNNKEL (reference sequence). This CDR3 contains 14 residues. Trimming shortened V by 7 bases and J by 0 bases, and 12 bases separated the two germline ends. CDR3 coding DNA: TGTGCCAGCACCATCGACAGATACCAAGAGACCCAGTACTTC. This encodes CASTIDRYQETQYF.

This sequence joins TRBV6-2 or TRBV6-3 and TRBJ2-7, with D perhaps matching TRBD1 (5 bases). V was pared by 6 bases and J by 7 bases, with 16 bases between. Germline assignment: CDR1 MNHEY and CDR2 SVGEGT. The CDR3 runs 13 residues. The CDR3 DNA sequence: TGTGCCAGCAGCTTGCCCCCGTCAGGGGAGCAGTACTTC. This codes for CASSLPPSGEQYF.

The genes are TRBV6-2 or TRBV6-3 and TRBJ2-1; 10 bases fit TRBD2. The V gene's germline CDR1 is MNHEY and CDR2 SVGEGT. V trimming: 4 bases; J trimming: 6 bases; junction bases outside the gene matches: 6. The CDR3 covers 15 residues. CDR3 bases: TGTGCCAGCAGTTTGAGCGGGGGGGCCATCAATGAGCAGTTCTTC. Translation: CASSLSGGAINEQFF.

Details on this clone: Since no conserved phenylalanine or tryptophan closes the CDR3, a read error is the likely cause. No DNA is shown, since the ends of the CDR3 on it are uncertain; the CDR3 is the one TCRdb lists. The V call is TRBV2, the J call TRBJ2-7; TRBD2 is the table's D call, not checked against the DNA. The CDR3 sequence runs 11 residues, both termini included. Germline-derived CDR1 and CDR2 are SNHLY and FYNNEI. This CDR3 reads CASRSGGDVTI.